This T cell receptor beta chain was identified in a study of cytomegalovirus exposure and HLA in healthy donors. Study-level findings and limits: Common viral pathogens were later found to be apparently linked to several of the most significant clusters.

Comments on this clone: Its target is unknown.

The PCR had 60 Vbeta and 13 Jbeta primers. The assay was immunoSEQ multiplex PCR, and TCRdb's table has in-frame clones only and misses some. The data contain fewer than 200,000 clones, less than 80% of them singletons. CDR1 and CDR2 (germline): SGHTA, FQGTGA. Trimming at V came to 8 bases and at J to 2 bases, leaving 9 bases not matched to a gene. The CDR3 is made up of 15 amino acids. This receptor was obtained from a female donor in good health and CMV-seronegative. This chain connects TRBV7-3 to TRBJ2-3, with TRBD2 matching 8 bases. The sequenced material came from PBMCs. CDR3 protein: CASGRRGAYTDTQYF. In DNA form, the CDR3 reads TGTGCCAGCGGTCGGCGGGGGGCCTACACAGATACGCAGTATTTT.